These T cell receptor beta chains were read from a single sample in a study of T cell responses to AZD1222 COVID-19 vaccine. Generated by immunoSEQ multiplex PCR, the TCRdb table keeps only in-frame clones and is missing some. The sample lists 97,000 or so clones, 84% occurring once. The input for sequencing was peripheral blood, taken on day 0 of AZD1222 vaccination. The receptor set was obtained from an adult in good health. Both conserved end residues are part of each CDR3. Each record gives: J gene, D gene, V gene, CDR3 protein. D genes are given only for firm matches.

J gene: TRBJ2-2
D gene: -
V gene: TRBV10-2
CDR3 protein: CASSELGLSRAGELFF

J gene: TRBJ2-7
D gene: TRBD2
V gene: TRBV4-2
CDR3 protein: CASSQDGTSGSPEQYF

J gene: TRBJ2-3
D gene: TRBD2
V gene: TRBV27
CDR3 protein: CASIPAGGRNTQYF

J gene: TRBJ1-2
D gene: -
V gene: TRBV7-2
CDR3 protein: CASTPSWNYGYTF

J gene: TRBJ2-1
D gene: TRBD2
V gene: TRBV7-2
CDR3 protein: CASSLGGTSLYNEQFF

J gene: TRBJ1-5
D gene: -
V gene: TRBV19
CDR3 protein: CASTRERGVSNQPQHF

J gene: TRBJ1-2
D gene: TRBD1
V gene: TRBV29-1
CDR3 protein: CSALGTVRGGYTF

J gene: TRBJ2-4
D gene: TRBD2
V gene: TRBV5-5
CDR3 protein: CASSAGGGASWENIQYF

J gene: TRBJ2-7
D gene: TRBD1
V gene: TRBV28
CDR3 protein: CASSGTGREQYF

J gene: TRBJ1-1
D gene: -
V gene: TRBV7-2
CDR3 protein: CASRLDGVTEAFF

J gene: TRBJ2-2
D gene: TRBD2
V gene: TRBV3-1/TRBV3-2
CDR3 protein: CASSHRGAGELFF

J gene: TRBJ2-2
D gene: TRBD1
V gene: TRBV29-1
CDR3 protein: CSVGQGIDTGELFF

J gene: TRBJ2-2
D gene: TRBD1
V gene: TRBV18
CDR3 protein: CASSIQGVANTGELFF

J gene: TRBJ1-2
D gene: -
V gene: TRBV11-2
CDR3 protein: CASSLGADYGYTF

J gene: TRBJ2-1
D gene: TRBD2
V gene: TRBV13
CDR3 protein: CASSSLSGLAGEDPREQFF

J gene: TRBJ2-3
D gene: -
V gene: TRBV7-9
CDR3 protein: CASSLGFKQGDTQYF

J gene: TRBJ1-1
D gene: -
V gene: TRBV15
CDR3 protein: CATSLTTASLTEAFF

J gene: TRBJ2-2
D gene: -
V gene: TRBV5-1
CDR3 protein: CASSLMMGNTGELFF

J gene: TRBJ1-2
D gene: -
V gene: TRBV3-1/TRBV3-2
CDR3 protein: CASSLSPLGADGGYGYTF

J gene: TRBJ1-4
D gene: TRBD1
V gene: TRBV5-4
CDR3 protein: CASSSLGRQGDEKLFF

J gene: TRBJ1-1
D gene: TRBD1
V gene: TRBV6-5
CDR3 protein: CASETGTGLAEAFF

J gene: TRBJ1-6
D gene: TRBD1
V gene: TRBV12-3/TRBV12-4
CDR3 protein: CASSDREKGPLHF

J gene: TRBJ2-1
D gene: -
V gene: TRBV29-1
CDR3 protein: CSVASEQFF

J gene: TRBJ1-2
D gene: -
V gene: TRBV6-1
CDR3 protein: CASSEGTRRGYTF

J gene: TRBJ2-7
D gene: -
V gene: TRBV4-3
CDR3 protein: CASSQEGQGGYEQYF

J gene: TRBJ1-1
D gene: -
V gene: TRBV7-2
CDR3 protein: CASSLRPNTEAFF